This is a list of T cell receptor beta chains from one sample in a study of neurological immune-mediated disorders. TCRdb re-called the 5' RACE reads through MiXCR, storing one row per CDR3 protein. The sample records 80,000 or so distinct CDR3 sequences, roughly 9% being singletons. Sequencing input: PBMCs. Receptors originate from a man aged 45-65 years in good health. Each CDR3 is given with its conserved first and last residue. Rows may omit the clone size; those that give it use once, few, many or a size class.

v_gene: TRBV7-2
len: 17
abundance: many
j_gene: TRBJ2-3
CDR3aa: CASSLAGRTRSPDTQYF

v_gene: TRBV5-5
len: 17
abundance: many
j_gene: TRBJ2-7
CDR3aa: CASSSVRGGSLSYEQYF

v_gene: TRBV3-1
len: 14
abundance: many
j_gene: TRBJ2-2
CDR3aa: CASSQDVGTGELFF

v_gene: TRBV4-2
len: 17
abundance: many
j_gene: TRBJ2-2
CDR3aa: CASSEKASGANTGELFF

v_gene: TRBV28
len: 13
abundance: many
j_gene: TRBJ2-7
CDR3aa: CASSLYRGYEQYF

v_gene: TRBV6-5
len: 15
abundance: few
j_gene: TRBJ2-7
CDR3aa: CASATRLAGGAEQYF

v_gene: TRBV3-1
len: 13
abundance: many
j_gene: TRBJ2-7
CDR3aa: CASSQDQGLEQYF

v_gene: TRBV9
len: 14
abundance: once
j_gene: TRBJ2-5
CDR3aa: CTSSVGQGQETQYF

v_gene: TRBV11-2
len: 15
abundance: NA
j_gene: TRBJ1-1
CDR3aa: CASRLAGGKNTEAFF

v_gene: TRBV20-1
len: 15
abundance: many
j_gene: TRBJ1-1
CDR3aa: CSAKTSGRKNTEAFF

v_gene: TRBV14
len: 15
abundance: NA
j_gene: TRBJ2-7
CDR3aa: CASSQDPQGLYEQYF

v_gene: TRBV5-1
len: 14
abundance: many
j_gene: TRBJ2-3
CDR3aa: CASSPDREKDTQYF

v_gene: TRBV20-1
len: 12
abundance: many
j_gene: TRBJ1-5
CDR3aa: CSAIWSNQPQHF

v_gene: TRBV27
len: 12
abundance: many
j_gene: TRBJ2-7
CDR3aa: CASWGVTYEQYF

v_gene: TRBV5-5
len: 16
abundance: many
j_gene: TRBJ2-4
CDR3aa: CASSLGELRDKNIQYF

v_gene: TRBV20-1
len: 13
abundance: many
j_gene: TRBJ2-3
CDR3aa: CSASPPGTDTQYF

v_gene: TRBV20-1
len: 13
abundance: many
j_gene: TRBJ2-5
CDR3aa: CSASRTGFETQYF

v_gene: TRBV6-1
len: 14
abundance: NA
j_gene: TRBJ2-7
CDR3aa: CASPEEGPTYEQYF

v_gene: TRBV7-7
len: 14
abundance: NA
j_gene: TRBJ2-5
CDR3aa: CASSPESGYQTQYF

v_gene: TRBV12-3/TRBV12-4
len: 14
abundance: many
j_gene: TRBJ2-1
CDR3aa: CASSLGLAGNEQFF

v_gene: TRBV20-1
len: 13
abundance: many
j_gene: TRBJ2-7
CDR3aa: CSAREGPTVWQYF

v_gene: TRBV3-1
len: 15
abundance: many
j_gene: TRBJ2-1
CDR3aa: CASSRGGSLDNEQFF

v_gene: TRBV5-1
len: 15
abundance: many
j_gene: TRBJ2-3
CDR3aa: CASSTRTGTTDTQYF

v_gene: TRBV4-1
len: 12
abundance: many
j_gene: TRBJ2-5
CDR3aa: CASSPGPETQYF

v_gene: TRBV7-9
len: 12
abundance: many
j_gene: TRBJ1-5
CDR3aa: CASSSGDQPQHF

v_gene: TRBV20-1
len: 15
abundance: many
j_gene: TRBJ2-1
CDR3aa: CSAFLPQGSYNEQFF

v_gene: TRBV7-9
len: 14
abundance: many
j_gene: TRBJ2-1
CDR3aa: CASSSAALFNEQFF

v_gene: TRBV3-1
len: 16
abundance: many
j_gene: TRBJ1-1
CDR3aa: CASSQDLGVRGTEAFF

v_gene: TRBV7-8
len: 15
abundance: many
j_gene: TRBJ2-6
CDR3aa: CASRIDRVWANVLTF

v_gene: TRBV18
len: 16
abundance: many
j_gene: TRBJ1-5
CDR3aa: CASSPQGQGAAQPQHF

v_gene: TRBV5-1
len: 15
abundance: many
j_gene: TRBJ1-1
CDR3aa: CASSLEVAGNTEAFF

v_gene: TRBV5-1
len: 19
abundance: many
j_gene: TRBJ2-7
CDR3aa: CASSLGLAGGPLGPYEQYF

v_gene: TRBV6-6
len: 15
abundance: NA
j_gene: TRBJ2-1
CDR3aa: CASRAAGQSYNEQFF

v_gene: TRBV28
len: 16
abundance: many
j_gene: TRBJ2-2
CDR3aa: CASSLLGLADTGELFF

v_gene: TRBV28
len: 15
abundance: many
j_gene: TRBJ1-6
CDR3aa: CASSLDEASDSPLHF

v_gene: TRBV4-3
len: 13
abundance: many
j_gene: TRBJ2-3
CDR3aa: CASTPGGTDTQYF